The present T cell receptor (beta chain) was sequenced within a study of blood T cells in healthy people across ages. Across the study: Per every two T cells, about one barcoded beta molecule was captured by template switching.

This CDR3 is built from 15 residues. Trimming took 3 bases from V and 7 from J, leaving 13 bases between them. The germline V gene has CDR1 SNHLY and CDR2 FYNNEI. Points on this clonotype: Its specificity is unknown.

General observations from the study: A conclusive naive versus antigen-experienced comparison was prevented by the unsorted PBMCs. Roughly linear age-related decline in beta diversity appeared, significant by age approximately 40.

A second PCR of roughly 7 to 11 cycles used a sample-barcoded 5' primer and a J-beta primer mix. Each TCR beta cDNA got a 12-nucleotide random molecular identifier. MiXCR was run by TCRdb on the 5' RACE reads, yielding one entry per CDR3 protein. The sample holds 1.5 million to 2 million distinct CDR3 sequences, about 31% seen once. Sequences were obtained from blood. The origin of this receptor is a woman in her 30s in good health. The chain combines TRBV2 with TRBJ1-6, with unresolved D. The CDR3 bases are TGTGCCAGCAGTGAGGAGAGTACGGGAAATTCACCCCTCCACTTT. Translating it yields CASSEESTGNSPLHF.